A single T cell receptor beta chain is shown here with its context. Its antigen remains unidentified. Generated by immunoSEQ multiplex PCR, the TCRdb table keeps only in-frame clones and is missing some. The data contain some 140,000 clones, under 95% of them singletons. The data were taken from a study of cytotoxic CD8 clonotypes in ibrutinib-treated CLL. Broader study findings: Clonality increased at ibrutinib response and stayed stable in sustained remission. At progression, however, it fell back toward baseline. Higher circulating CD8+ T-cell counts strongly accompanied higher baseline clonality, above age-matched healthy donors.

The TCR originated in a human donor with chronic lymphocytic leukemia. Specimen: PBMCs, collected after 12 months of ibrutinib treatment.

DNA of the CDR3: TGTGCCAGCAGTGGTGATCCACAGGGGACTCTTGGGGGCTACACCTTC. Translating gives CASSGDPQGTLGGYTF. The chain couples TRBV6-1 to TRBJ1-2; 7 bases fit TRBD1. V was clipped by 4 bases and J by 8 bases; unmatched bases: 16. The germline V gene has CDR1 MNHNS and CDR2 SASEGT. The CDR3 has 16 residues.